A single sample is the source of the 30 T cell receptor beta chains below, sequenced in a study of memory CD4+ T cells and cytomegalovirus serostatus. Single viable CD3+CD4+CD8-CD45RO+ cells were sorted as the memory CD4+ T cells. Clones were read by immunoSEQ multiplex PCR, and TCRdb kept only the in-frame ones, dropping some. The data show around 25,000 clones, approximately 80% seen once. Sequencing input: memory CD4+ T cells from blood. Receptor source: an adult in good health and CMV-seronegative.

The CDR3 nucleotides are TGTGCCAGCAGCTTCAGGGTTATTGGCACTGAAGCTTTCTTT. As protein: CASSFRVIGTEAFF. The chain joins TRBV7-2 to TRBJ1-1; possible D gene TRBD1, 5 bases. The CDR3 extends over 14 amino acids. The germline V gene encodes CDR1 SGHTA and CDR2 FQGNSA. Trimming took 3 bases from V and 4 from J, leaving 12 bases between them.

The V gene is TRBV28, the J gene TRBJ1-2; D call uncertain. CDR3 length equals 14 residues. The ends were cut back, 2 bases at V and 0 bases at J, with 7 bases in the middle. The V gene's germline CDR1 is MDHEN and CDR2 SYDVKM. The CDR3 here is CASSLMGTNYGYTF. Written as DNA, the CDR3 is TGTGCCAGCAGTTTAATGGGCACTAACTATGGCTACACCTTC.

The J gene is TRBJ1-4, the V gene TRBV7-9; perhaps TRBD1 as D (5 bases). Trimming cost V 5 bases and J 7 bases, with 14 bases left between them. The CDR3 sequence is 14 residues long. CDR1 is SEHNR, CDR2 FQNEAQ, per germline (reference sequence). The CDR3 loop is CASSPGLWGEKLFF. The CDR3 DNA is TGTGCCAGCAGCCCGGGGCTTTGGGGTGAAAAACTGTTTTTT.

This chain joins TRBV5-1 and TRBJ1-1; TRBD1 aligns across 8 bases. Germline trimming cut 1 base from V and 1 base from J; bases unmatched to any gene: 3. The CDR3 contains 15 residues. CDR1 and CDR2 from the germline V gene are SGHRS and YFSETQ. The CDR3 here is CASSLLGQGNTEAFF. CDR3 nucleotides: TGCGCCAGCAGCTTGTTAGGACAGGGGAACACTGAAGCTTTCTTT.

This chain's CDR3 is CASSRTRQITNRANVLTF. CDR3 coding DNA: TGTGCCAGTAGTAGGACGCGACAAATCACAAATCGGGCCAACGTCCTGACTTTC. This chain joins TRBV19 and TRBJ2-6, with no clear D. The CDR3 consists of 18 residues. The germline gives CDR1 LNHDA, CDR2 SQIVND (reference sequence). V lost 4 bases, J lost 5 bases, and 21 bases lay in between.

The rearrangement joins TRBV4-3 to TRBJ2-1, with D maybe TRBD2 (5 bases). Trimming cost V 2 bases and J 7 bases, with 12 bases left between them. Germline V CDR1 and CDR2: LGHNA, YSLEER. This CDR3 has 14 residues. The CDR3 bases are TGCGCCAGCAGCCAACAGGTGCGGACTAATGAGCAGTTCTTC. This gives the protein CASSQQVRTNEQFF.

The chain uses TRBV9 and TRBJ1-1, with a weak D call TRBD1 (5 bases). The CDR3 spans 14 residues. V lost 0 bases, J lost 2 bases, and 8 bases lay in between. Looked up from germline, CDR1 is SGDLS and CDR2 is YYNGEE. In nucleotides, the CDR3 is TGTGCCAGCAGCGTAGCAGGGATTAACACTGAAGCTTTCTTT. Its translation: CASSVAGINTEAFF.

The chain has TRBV7-2 and TRBJ1-2, with D unclear. Trimming cost V 0 bases and J 6 bases, with 14 bases left between them. The CDR3 spans 15 residues. Germline CDR1 SGHTA, CDR2 FQGNSA. The CDR3 DNA reads TGTGCCAGCAGCTTAGCCTCCAGCTCAAACCATGGCTACACCTTC. It specifies CASSLASSSNHGYTF.

The V gene is TRBV7-6, the J gene TRBJ2-3; D gene unclear. Trimming took off 0 bases at V and 4 bases at J, with 5 bases between the two ends. The CDR3 consists of 13 residues. Germline CDR1 and CDR2: SGHVS and FNYEAQ. In DNA form, the CDR3 reads TGTGCCAGCAGCTTAGCGCTCCCAGATACGCAGTATTTT. Its translation: CASSLALPDTQYF. Full variable domain (missing parts from reference TRBV7-6 and TRBJ2-3): GAGVSQSPRYKVTKRGQDVALRCDPISGHVSLYWYRQALGQGPEFLTYFNYEAQQDKSGLPNDRFSAERPEGSISTLTIQRTEQRDSAMYRCASSLALPDTQYFGPGTRLTVL.

The chain employs TRBV27 and TRBJ1-5, with D unclear. Looked up from germline, CDR1 is MNHEY and CDR2 is SMNVEV (reference sequence). V gave up 0 bases and J gave up 0 bases, with 3 bases separating them. The CDR3 extends over 14 amino acids. The CDR3 DNA follows: TGTGCCAGCAGTTTATCCTATAGCAATCAGCCCCAGCATTTT. It specifies CASSLSYSNQPQHF.

This chain connects TRBV15 to TRBJ2-7; no firm D call. CDR1 LNHNV and CDR2 YYDKDF come from the germline V gene (reference sequence). Deletions cut 0 bases from V and 0 bases from J, with 15 bases between. The CDR3 is 17 residues long. CDR3 loop: CATSRDLASFTSYEQYF. The CDR3 DNA sequence: TGTGCCACCAGCAGAGATCTGGCCAGTTTTACCTCCTACGAGCAGTACTTC. Together with reference TRBV15 and TRBJ2-7, the CDR3 gives the full variable domain: DAMVIQNPRYQVTQFGKPVTLSCSQTLNHNVMYWYQQKSSQAPKLLFHYYDKDFNNEADTPDNFQSRRPNTSFCFLDIRSPGLGDTAMYLCATSRDLASFTSYEQYFGPGTRLTVT.

V gene TRBV5-1 combines with J gene TRBJ2-5; 10 bases are shared with TRBD1. Trimming at V came to 2 bases and at J to 5 bases, leaving 6 bases not matched to a gene. This CDR3 comprises 15 residues. Germline V CDR1 and CDR2: SGHRS, YFSETQ. This CDR3 reads CASSFAGTGAETQYF. The CDR3 bases are TGCGCCAGCAGCTTCGCCGGGACAGGGGCCGAGACCCAGTACTTC.

The rearrangement uses TRBV7-2 and TRBJ1-4; D is uncertain. This CDR3 is 15 amino acids long. Germline CDR1 and CDR2: SGHTA and FQGNSA. V lost 5 bases and J 2 bases, leaving 12 bases between the germline ends. CDR3 loop: CASSLTVGTNEKLFF. The CDR3 DNA is TGTGCCAGCAGCCTAACAGTGGGGACTAATGAAAAACTGTTTTTT.

The chain carries TRBV4-1 and TRBJ1-5; maybe TRBD1 (5 bases). V lost 0 bases and J lost 7, with 13 bases in between. The CDR3 has 15 amino acids. CDR1 is MGHRA, CDR2 YSYEKL, per germline. This CDR3 is CASSQDWQSGQPQHF. CDR3 DNA sequence: TGCGCCAGCAGCCAAGATTGGCAATCAGGGCAGCCCCAGCATTTT.

V usage is TRBV27 and J usage is TRBJ2-3; D not certain. The CDR3 is 12 amino acids. V dropped 2 bases and J dropped 7 bases, with 7 bases sitting between them. Germline V gene sequence: CDR1 MNHEY, CDR2 SMNVEV (reference sequence). The CDR3 nucleotides read TGTGCCAGCAGTTTAATGAGTAATACGCAGTATTTT. It specifies CASSLMSNTQYF.

This clone was observed a handful of times. J is TRBJ1-2 and V is TRBV14; D unresolved. CDR3 length: 12 residues. Trimming removed 1 base at V and 10 bases at J, with 10 bases between. CDR1 is SGHDN and CDR2 is FVKESK in the germline V gene. The DNA of the CDR3 is TGTGCCAGCAGCCAAGTTAGGAGGACCTACACCTTC. Amino acids: CASSQVRRTYTF.

This rearrangement joins TRBV5-5 to TRBJ1-4; 7 nucleotides line up with TRBD1. The V gene's germline CDR1 is SGHKS and CDR2 YYEKEE (reference sequence). The CDR3 sequence is 17 residues long. The V gene end was trimmed by 0 bases and the J gene end by 4 bases; junction bases not matched to a gene: 9. CDR3 in amino acids: CASSLGADRRNNEKLFF. The CDR3 nucleotides read TGTGCCAGCAGCTTGGGGGCGGACAGGCGAAATAATGAAAAACTGTTTTTT.

CDR3 sequence: CASSEATGSGNTIYF. The CDR3 DNA sequence: TGTGCCAGCAGCGAGGCGACGGGCTCTGGAAACACCATATATTTT. The J gene is TRBJ1-3, the V gene TRBV5-5; no firm D call. Trimming removed 4 bases at V and 0 bases at J, with 11 bases between. This CDR3 contains 15 residues. Germline V gene sequence: CDR1 SGHKS, CDR2 YYEKEE (reference sequence).

In this sample, this clone turned up a few times. This chain connects TRBV20-1 to TRBJ1-2; D remains unclear. This CDR3 has 10 residues. Trimming stripped 6 bases from V and 5 bases from J, with 7 bases between. Germline-derived CDR1 and CDR2 are DFQATT and SNEGSKA (reference sequence). The CDR3 loop reads CSAVGYGYTF. The CDR3 DNA reads as TGCAGTGCGGTGGGGTATGGCTACACCTTC.

V is TRBV18 and J is TRBJ1-3, with a weak D call TRBD1 (5 bases). Trimming shortened V by 4 bases and J by 0 bases, and 13 bases separated the two germline ends. CDR1 and CDR2 (germline): KGHSH, LQKENI. The CDR3 runs to 16 residues. CDR3 sequence: CASSLQGDGSGNTIYF. The CDR3 DNA reads as TGTGCCAGCTCACTCCAGGGAGACGGCTCTGGAAACACCATATATTTT. Full variable domain (remainder filled in from reference TRBV18 and TRBJ1-3): NAGVMQNPRHLVRRRGQEARLRCSPMKGHSHVYWYRQLPEEGLKFMVYLQKENIIDESGMPKERFSAEFPKEGPSILRIQQVVRGDSAAYFCASSLQGDGSGNTIYFGEGSWLTVV.

This clone was observed a single time. The rearrangement joins TRBV6-1 to TRBJ2-1; 10 positions agree with TRBD2. This CDR3 region has 15 residues. Germline loops: CDR1 MNHNS, CDR2 SASEGT. V shed 5 bases and J 8 bases; nucleotides not matched to a gene: 9. The CDR3 is CASSPGSGRTHEQFF. DNA of the CDR3: TGTGCCAGCAGTCCAGGTAGCGGGAGGACCCATGAGCAGTTCTTC.

There are a few counts of this clone. The chain uses TRBV6-5 and TRBJ1-5; D unresolved. Trimming took 6 bases from V and 0 from J, leaving 9 bases between them. CDR3 length equals 14 residues. CDR1 is MNHEY, CDR2 SVGAGI, per germline. As DNA, the CDR3 is TGTGCCAGCAGCCCCTCTGATAGCAATCAGCCCCAGCATTTT. It encodes CASSPSDSNQPQHF.

The CDR3, as DNA: TGTGCCAGCAGCCAAGGAGGGAGCTCCTACGAGCAGTACTTC. Protein product: CASSQGGSSYEQYF. The V gene is TRBV4-2, the J gene TRBJ2-7; TRBD2 is a possible D gene (5 bases). The CDR3 covers 14 residues. V was pared by 1 base and J by 0 bases, with 7 bases between. CDR1 and CDR2 from the germline V gene are LGHNA and YNFKEQ.

The chain carries TRBV19 and TRBJ1-6; D is possibly TRBD1 (6 bases). The CDR3 has 15 amino acids. The germline V and J ends were trimmed by 4 bases and 7 bases, with 14 bases remaining between them. CDR1 LNHDA and CDR2 SQIVND come from the germline V gene (reference sequence). The chain's CDR3 is CASSTSTGSNSPLHF. DNA of the CDR3: TGTGCCAGTAGTACGTCGACAGGTTCAAATTCACCCCTCCACTTT.

The chain couples TRBV19 to TRBJ2-7, with 12 bases fitting TRBD2. The CDR3 has 16 residues. Germline CDR1 and CDR2: LNHDA and SQIVND (reference sequence). V was clipped by 1 base and J by 3 bases; unmatched bases: 4. CDR3 amino acids: CASSIGGLAGNYEQYF. In nucleotides, the CDR3 is TGTGCCAGTAGTATAGGTGGACTAGCGGGGAACTACGAGCAGTACTTC.

V gene TRBV27 combines with J gene TRBJ2-7; no reliable D call. CDR3 size: 13 residues. The V end was cut by 5 bases, the J end by 3 bases, with 11 bases between. CDR1 MNHEY and CDR2 SMNVEV come from the germline V gene (reference sequence). The CDR3 spells CASSTRVRYEQYF. CDR3 DNA sequence: TGTGCCAGCAGTACCCGGGTCCGCTACGAGCAGTACTTC.

This clone was detected only once. The rearrangement joins TRBV6-1 to TRBJ1-2; TRBD1 matches 8 bases. CDR1 is MNHNS, CDR2 SASEGT, per germline. This CDR3 is 14 amino acids long. V lost 6 bases and J lost 4; bases outside the gene matches: 7. CDR3 amino acids: CASRLDRAGYGYTF. CDR3 nucleotides: TGTGCCAGCAGGCTGGACAGGGCCGGCTATGGCTACACCTTC.

This sequence joins TRBV7-2 and TRBJ1-5; D is possibly TRBD1 (5 bases). This CDR3 has 14 residues. V was shortened by 5 bases and J by 3 bases, with 11 bases between the two germline ends. Germline values: CDR1 SGHTA, CDR2 FQGNSA. The CDR3 here is CASSLTAVNQPQHF. The DNA for the CDR3 is TGTGCCAGCAGCCTGACAGCCGTCAATCAGCCCCAGCATTTT.

The chain couples TRBV5-6 to TRBJ1-2; D unresolved. This CDR3 contains 11 residues. The V end lost 4 bases, the J end lost 3 bases, and 4 bases lay between the germline ends. The V gene's germline CDR1 is SGHDT and CDR2 YYEEEE. The CDR3 region has the DNA TGTGCCAGCAGCCCCTACTATGGCTACACCTTC. It yields the protein CASSPYYGYTF.

This sequence joins TRBV30 and TRBJ1-5; D is possibly TRBD1 (6 bases). The CDR3 length is 12 residues. V shed 8 bases and J shed 5 bases, with 13 bases lying between them. Germline V lookup: CDR1 GTSNPN, CDR2 SVGIG (reference sequence). The CDR3, as DNA: TGTGCCGGAGGGACATCCTATCAGCCCCAGCATTTT. It codes for CAGGTSYQPQHF.